The 5 T cell receptor beta chains below come from one sample, sequenced in a study of cytomegalovirus exposure and HLA in healthy donors. PCR was performed using 60 Vbeta and 13 Jbeta primers. TCRdb's copy holds only in-frame clones and misses some; the assay was immunoSEQ multiplex PCR. This repertoire shows some 160,000 clones, more than 75% found once; its top ten account for approximately 2.5%. Sequencing was carried out using PBMCs. The receptors were sampled from a man between 25 and 39 years old in good health and CMV-seropositive.

This chain connects TRBV4-3 to TRBJ2-3, with a possible D match to TRBD2 (5 bases). V was pared by 1 base and J by 2 bases, with 10 bases between. Per germline, CDR1 LGHNA and CDR2 YSLEER. The CDR3 loop spans 15 amino acids. The DNA for the CDR3 is TGCGCCAGCAGCCAAGTACGAGGGATCACAGATACGCAGTATTTT. Its protein product is CASSQVRGITDTQYF.

The chain links TRBV5-1 to TRBJ1-1; the match to TRBD1 covers 7 bases. Germline V lookup: CDR1 SGHRS, CDR2 YFSETQ. The CDR3 covers 13 residues. V shed 2 bases, J shed 5 bases, and the junction held 3 bases outside the gene matches. This chain's CDR3 is CASSFDRETEAFF. The CDR3 DNA is TGCGCCAGCAGCTTCGACAGGGAGACTGAAGCTTTCTTT.

The rearrangement uses TRBV5-1 and TRBJ1-2; D uncertain. This CDR3 contains 15 residues. The germline V and J ends were trimmed by 1 base and 0 bases, with 10 bases remaining between them. Germline V lookup: CDR1 SGHRS, CDR2 YFSETQ. CDR3 bases: TGCGCCAGCAGCTTGTGGGCAGGCGCTAACTATGGCTACACCTTC. Protein sequence: CASSLWAGANYGYTF.

CDR3: CASSRVTTGGDGYTF. For the CDR3, the DNA is TGCGCCAGCAGCCGAGTCACGACAGGGGGTGACGGCTACACCTTC. This rearrangement joins TRBV4-3 to TRBJ1-2, with TRBD1 matching over 9 bases. Germline trimming cut 4 bases from V and 8 bases from J; bases unmatched to any gene: 11. This CDR3 has 15 amino acids. From germline, CDR1 is LGHNA and CDR2 YSLEER.

This clone was recorded many times. V and J are TRBV6-5 and TRBJ2-1, with 12 bases fitting TRBD2. Germline V gives CDR1 MNHEY, CDR2 SVGAGI. V shed 0 bases and J 7 bases; nucleotides not matched to a gene: 4. This CDR3 region has 16 residues. CDR3 sequence: CASSYSQTSGSNEQFF. The CDR3 region has the DNA TGTGCCAGCAGTTACTCGCAGACTAGCGGGAGTAATGAGCAGTTCTTC.